This T cell receptor (beta chain) was captured by sequencing in a study of blood T cells in healthy people across ages. Alongside a J-beta primer mix, a sample-barcoded 5' primer served in a second PCR lasting 7 to 11 cycles. TCRdb re-called the 5' RACE reads through MiXCR, storing one row per CDR3 protein. The table lists over a million distinct CDR3 sequences, around 59% of them singletons. V lost 5 bases and J lost 1; bases outside the gene matches: 0. Germline assignment: CDR1 KGHDR and CDR2 SFDVKD. The CDR3 extends over 14 amino acids. The sample comprised blood. The V and J genes are TRBV24-1 and TRBJ2-3, with 9 bases lining up with TRBD2. This clonotype was sampled from a man aged 18 to 29 in good health. CDR3 in amino acids: CATSVAGGTDTQYF. In DNA, the CDR3 is TGTGCCACCAGTGTAGCGGGGGGCACAGATACGCAGTATTTT.